These T cell receptor beta chains were read from a single sample in a study of identifying expanded T cells in peripheral blood. The table came from immunoSEQ multiplex PCR; TCRdb's copy has only in-frame clones and leaves some out. The sample contains under 100,000 clones, roughly 84% of which appear only once. Source material: blood. The origin of the receptors is a person aged 18 to 70 in good health. Each CDR3 is given with its conserved first and last residue. The D gene is left open where the match is weak. The size entry is marked missing in some rows and otherwise reads once, few, many or a size class.

CDR3	DNA	D	size	V	J
CASSVGTGELFF	TGTGCCAGCAGCGTGGGGACAGGGGAGCTGTTTTTT	-	-	TRBV9	TRBJ2-2
CASRPGQGETQYF	TGTGCCAGCAGACCCGGACAGGGGGAGACCCAGTACTTC	TRBD1	-	TRBV11-2	TRBJ2-5
CASSLAGGGNYGYTF	TGTGCCAGCAGCTTGGCGGGGGGCGGAAACTATGGCTACACCTTC	-	-	TRBV7-2	TRBJ1-2
CASSSADNQPQHF	TGTGCCAGCAGCTCGGCAGATAATCAGCCCCAGCATTTT	-	few	TRBV9	TRBJ1-5
CASSVGSHQPQHF	TGTGCCAGCAGTGTTGGTTCCCATCAGCCCCAGCATTTT	-	-	TRBV6-6	TRBJ1-5
CASSLNTGGNYGYTF	TGTGCCAGCAGCTTAAATACAGGGGGTAACTATGGCTACACCTTC	TRBD1	-	TRBV7-8	TRBJ1-2
CASSSAQDSNYGYTF	TGTGCCAGCAGTTCCGCGCAGGACAGTAACTATGGCTACACCTTC	-	-	TRBV6-5	TRBJ1-2
CASSLAQQANYGYTF	TGTGCCAGCAGCTTAGCCCAGCAAGCTAACTATGGCTACACCTTC	-	-	TRBV7-2	TRBJ1-2
CASSLGLTGANTGELFF	TGTGCCAGCAGCTTAGGACTGACAGGGGCGAACACCGGGGAGCTGTTTTTT	TRBD1	-	TRBV7-2	TRBJ2-2
CASSQGGLEVGAFF	TGTGCCAGCAGCCAGGGTGGACTGGAGGTTGGAGCTTTCTTT	-	-	TRBV14	TRBJ1-1
CASGVAGPTGELFF	TGTGCTAGTGGTGTGGCGGGGCCCACCGGGGAGCTGTTTTTT	-	-	TRBV12-5	TRBJ2-2
CASSPRGAAEAFF	TGTGCCAGCAGCCCTAGGGGGGCCGCTGAAGCTTTCTTT	-	-	TRBV7-8	TRBJ1-1
CASSLTGDNYGYTF	TGTGCCAGCAGCTTAACGGGAGATAACTATGGCTACACCTTC	-	-	TRBV11-3	TRBJ1-2
CASSEQLGVTNSPLHF	TGTGCCAGCAGTGAACAACTCGGGGTTACCAATTCACCCCTCCACTTT	-	-	TRBV2	TRBJ1-6
CASSLAAGLGNQPQHF	TGTGCCAGCAGCTTAGCGGCAGGGTTAGGGAATCAGCCCCAGCATTTT	-	-	TRBV7-6	TRBJ1-5
CASSDTGGEYEQYF	TGTGCCAGCTCTGACACCGGAGGAGAATACGAGCAGTACTTC	-	-	TRBV7-9	TRBJ2-7
CASSLGSISLIFGNTEAFF	TGTGCCAGCAGCTTAGGTAGTATATCCCTAATCTTTGGGAACACTGAAGCTTTCTTT	-	-	TRBV11-2	TRBJ1-1
CASSPFVGRGTEAFF	TGTGCCAGCAGCCCCTTTGTAGGCAGGGGAACTGAAGCTTTCTTT	-	-	TRBV5-6	TRBJ1-1
CASSPRLARLDTQYF	TGTGCCAGCTCACCAAGACTAGCTAGGTTGGATACGCAGTATTTT	TRBD2	-	TRBV18	TRBJ2-3
CASSRDKKFPRTMNTEAFF	TGCGCCAGCAGCCGCGATAAAAAATTCCCTCGGACTATGAACACTGAAGCTTTCTTT	-	-	TRBV5-1	TRBJ1-1
CASSEDQGVRGEKLFF	TGTGCCAGCAGCGAGGACCAGGGGGTACGCGGTGAAAAACTGTTTTTT	TRBD1	-	TRBV5-4	TRBJ1-4
CASSHHAELANYGYTF	TGCGCCAGCAGCCACCATGCAGAACTTGCTAACTATGGCTACACCTTC	-	-	TRBV4-1	TRBJ1-2
CASRTGSYNEKLFF	TGTGCCAGCAGGACGGGCAGTTATAATGAAAAACTGTTTTTT	-	-	TRBV6-1	TRBJ1-4